The present entry profiles one T cell receptor beta chain with its context. This sample was taken from a study of OX40 agonist ivuxolimab in advanced cancers. Study overall: Averaging approximately 60 years in age, with a range of 23 to 79, the cohort was more than 75% male.

Profiling relied on immunoSEQ multiplex PCR, and the TCRdb table lists in-frame clones only, not all of them. The repertoire holds 60,000 to 90,000 clones, with about nine tenths as singletons. Exclusion of a patient followed from autoimmune disease history or systemic immunosuppression. Trimming cost V 5 bases and J 1 base; bases outside gene matches: 4. Germline V CDR1 and CDR2: MNHEY, SMNVEV (reference sequence). The CDR3 is made up of 14 amino acids. This chain links TRBV27 with TRBJ2-5; 7 positions match TRBD1. The sequencing used CD4+ or CD8+ T cells sorted from blood, collected in a trial of the OX40 agonist ivuxolimab. The sequence derives from an adult with an advanced solid tumor such as melanoma, head and neck, liver or kidney cancer. The chain's CDR3 is CASSPGDSQETQYF. The CDR3 nucleotides are TGTGCCAGCAGTCCAGGGGACAGCCAAGAGACCCAGTACTTC.